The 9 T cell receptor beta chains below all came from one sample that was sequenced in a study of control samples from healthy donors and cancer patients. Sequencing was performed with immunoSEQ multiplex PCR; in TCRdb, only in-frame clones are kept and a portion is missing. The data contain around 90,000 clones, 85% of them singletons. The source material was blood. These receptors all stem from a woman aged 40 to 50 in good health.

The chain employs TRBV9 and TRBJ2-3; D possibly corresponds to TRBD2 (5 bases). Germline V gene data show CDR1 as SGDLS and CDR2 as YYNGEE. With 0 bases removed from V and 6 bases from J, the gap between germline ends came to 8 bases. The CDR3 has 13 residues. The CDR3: CASSVVSADTQYF. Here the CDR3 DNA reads TGTGCCAGCAGCGTAGTTAGCGCCGATACGCAGTATTTT.

The CDR3 here is CASSYRKNSPLHF. In nucleotides, the CDR3 is TGTGCCAGCAGTTACAGGAAAAATTCACCCCTCCACTTT. This chain uses TRBV27 with TRBJ1-6, with a weak D call TRBD1 (5 bases). This CDR3 is built from 13 residues. V was shortened by 4 bases and J by 7 bases, with 8 bases between the two germline ends. Germline CDR1 MNHEY, CDR2 SMNVEV (reference sequence).

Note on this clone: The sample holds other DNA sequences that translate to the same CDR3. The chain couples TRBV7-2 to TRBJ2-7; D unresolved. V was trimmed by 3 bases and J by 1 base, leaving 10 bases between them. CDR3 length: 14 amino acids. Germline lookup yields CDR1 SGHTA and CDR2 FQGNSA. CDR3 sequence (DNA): TGTGCCAGCAGCTTCGGTACTGGATCCTACGAGCAGTACTTC. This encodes CASSFGTGSYEQYF. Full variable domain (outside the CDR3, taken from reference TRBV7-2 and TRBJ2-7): GAGVSQSPSNKVTEKGKDVELRCDPISGHTALYWYRQSLGQGLEFLIYFQGNSAPDKSGLPSDRFSAERTGGSVSTLTIQRTQQEDSAVYLCASSFGTGSYEQYFGPGTRLTVT.

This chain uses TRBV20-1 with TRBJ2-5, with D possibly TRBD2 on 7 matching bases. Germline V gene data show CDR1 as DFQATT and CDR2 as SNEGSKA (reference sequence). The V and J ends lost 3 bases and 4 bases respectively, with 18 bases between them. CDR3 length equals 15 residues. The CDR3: CSASPSVGGRETQYF. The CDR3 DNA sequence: TGCAGTGCTAGTCCTTCGGTGGGGGGGCGAGAGACCCAGTACTTC.

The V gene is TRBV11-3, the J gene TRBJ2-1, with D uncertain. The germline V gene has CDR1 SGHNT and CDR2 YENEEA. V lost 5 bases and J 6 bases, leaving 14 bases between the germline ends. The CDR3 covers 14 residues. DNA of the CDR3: TGTGCCAGCAGCCACTCCGGCACTTTCAATGAGCAGTTCTTC. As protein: CASSHSGTFNEQFF. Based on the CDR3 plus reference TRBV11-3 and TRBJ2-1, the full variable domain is EAGVVQSPRYKIIEKKQPVAFWCNPISGHNTLYWYLQNLGQGPELLIRYENEEAVDDSQLPKDRFSAERLKGVDSTLKIQPAELGDSAVYLCASSHSGTFNEQFFGPGTRLTVL.

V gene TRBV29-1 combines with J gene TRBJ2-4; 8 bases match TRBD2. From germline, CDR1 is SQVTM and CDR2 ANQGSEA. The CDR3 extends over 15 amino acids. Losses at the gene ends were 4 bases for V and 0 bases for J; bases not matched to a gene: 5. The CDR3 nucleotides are TGCAGCGTTGCGGGGGGGGAAATAGCCAAAAACATTCAGTACTTC. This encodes CSVAGGEIAKNIQYF.

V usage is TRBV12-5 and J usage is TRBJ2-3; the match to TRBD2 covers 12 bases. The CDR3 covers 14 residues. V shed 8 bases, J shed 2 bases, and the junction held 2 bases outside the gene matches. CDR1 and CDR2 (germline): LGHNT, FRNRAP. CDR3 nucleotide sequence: TGTGCTAGTCGGACTAGCGGGGCCACAGATACGCAGTATTTT. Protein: CASRTSGATDTQYF. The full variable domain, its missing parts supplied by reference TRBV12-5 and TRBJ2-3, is DARVTQTPRHKVTEMGQEVTMRCQPILGHNTVFWYRQTMMQGLELLAYFRNRAPLDDSGMPKDRFSAEMPDATLATLKIQPSEPRDSAVYFCASRTSGATDTQYFGPGTRLTVL.

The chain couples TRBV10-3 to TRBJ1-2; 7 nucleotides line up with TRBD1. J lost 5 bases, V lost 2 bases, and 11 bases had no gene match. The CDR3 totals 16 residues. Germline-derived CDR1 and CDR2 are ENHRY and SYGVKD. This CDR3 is CAISEPTQGLGYGYTF. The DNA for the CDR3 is TGTGCCATCAGTGAGCCAACACAGGGGCTGGGGTATGGCTACACCTTC.

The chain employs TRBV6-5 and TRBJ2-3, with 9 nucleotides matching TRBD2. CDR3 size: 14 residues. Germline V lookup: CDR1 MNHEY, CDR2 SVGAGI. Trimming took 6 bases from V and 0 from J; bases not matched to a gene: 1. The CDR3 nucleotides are TGTGCCAGCAGGGCGGGGGGGAGCACAGATACGCAGTATTTT. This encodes CASRAGGSTDTQYF.